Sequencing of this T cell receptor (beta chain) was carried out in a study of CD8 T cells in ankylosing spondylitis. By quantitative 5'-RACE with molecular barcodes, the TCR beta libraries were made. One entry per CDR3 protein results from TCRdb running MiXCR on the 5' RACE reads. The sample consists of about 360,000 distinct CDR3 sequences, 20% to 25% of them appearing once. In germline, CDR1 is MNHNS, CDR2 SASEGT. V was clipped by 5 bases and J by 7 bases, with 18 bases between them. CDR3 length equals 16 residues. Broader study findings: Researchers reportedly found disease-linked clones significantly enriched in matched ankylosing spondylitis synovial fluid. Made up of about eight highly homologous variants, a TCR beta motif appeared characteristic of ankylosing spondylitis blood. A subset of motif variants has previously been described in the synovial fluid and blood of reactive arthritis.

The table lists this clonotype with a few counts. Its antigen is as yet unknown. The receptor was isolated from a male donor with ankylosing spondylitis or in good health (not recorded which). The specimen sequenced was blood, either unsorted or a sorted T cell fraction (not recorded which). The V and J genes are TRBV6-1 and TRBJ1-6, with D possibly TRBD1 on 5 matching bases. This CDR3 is CASSLAVDSWNSPLHF. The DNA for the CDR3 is TGTGCCAGCAGTCTAGCGGTAGACAGTTGGAATTCACCCCTCCACTTT.